This entry lists 28 T cell receptor beta chains sequenced from one sample in a study of a mutant IDH1 vaccine in newly diagnosed glioma. Assay used: immunoSEQ multiplex PCR; TCRdb lists only in-frame clones, some missing. The repertoire includes about 50,000 clones, approximately 81% of them detected once, and roughly 4% sits in the top ten. As to time point: week 35, safety follow-up. What each vaccine dose contained was 300 ug of mutant IDH1 20-mer peptide, accompanied by topical imiquimod. No antigens are known for them. Sequenced material: PBMCs, taken from a glioma patient whose treatment included an IDH1 peptide vaccine. These receptors were collected from a woman aged 18 to 35 with glioma.

The genes are TRBV15 and TRBJ1-5; D may be TRBD1 (5 bases). The length of the CDR3 is 15 residues. Germline V gene data show CDR1 as LNHNV and CDR2 as YYDKDF (reference sequence). V gave up 0 bases and J gave up 5 bases, with 11 bases separating them. The CDR3 bases are TGTGCCACCAGCAGAGAAAAGGGGATCTATCAGCCCCAGCATTTT. It specifies CATSREKGIYQPQHF. Drawing the rest from reference TRBV15 and TRBJ1-5, the complete variable domain is DAMVIQNPRYQVTQFGKPVTLSCSQTLNHNVMYWYQQKSSQAPKLLFHYYDKDFNNEADTPDNFQSRRPNTSFCFLDIRSPGLGDTAMYLCATSREKGIYQPQHFGDGTRLSIL.

The V call is TRBV27, the J call TRBJ2-5; D is perhaps TRBD1 or TRBD2 (5 bases each). The CDR3 has 14 amino acids. V lost 2 bases and J lost 4, with 11 bases in between. Germline V gives CDR1 MNHEY, CDR2 SMNVEV (reference sequence). In DNA, the CDR3 is TGTGCCAGCAGTTTAGGGGGTCCTCCAGAGACCCAGTACTTC. Encoded protein: CASSLGGPPETQYF.

The CDR3 here is CASSPLPTGSDTQYF. In DNA form, the CDR3 reads TGTGCCAGCTCACCACTCCCCACAGGGTCAGATACGCAGTATTTT. The J gene is TRBJ2-3, the V gene TRBV18, with D perhaps TRBD1 (6 bases). Germline lookup yields CDR1 KGHSH and CDR2 LQKENI. The CDR3 covers 15 residues. V was cut by 1 base and J by 4 bases, with 12 bases left in between. The entire variable domain, with the rest obtained from reference TRBV18 and TRBJ2-3, is as follows: NAGVMQNPRHLVRRRGQEARLRCSPMKGHSHVYWYRQLPEEGLKFMVYLQKENIIDESGMPKERFSAEFPKEGPSILRIQQVVRGDSAAYFCASSPLPTGSDTQYFGPGTRLTVL.

This clone turned up a few times. The V gene is TRBV5-1, the J gene TRBJ2-7, with TRBD2 matching 14 bases. V dropped 4 bases and J dropped 2; count of bases not matched to a gene: 8. From germline, CDR1 is SGHRS and CDR2 YFSETQ. CDR3 length: 17 residues. The CDR3 region is CASSRTSGRITTYEQYF. The CDR3 region has the DNA TGCGCCAGCAGCCGGACTAGCGGGAGGATCACCACCTACGAGCAGTACTTC.

The CDR3: CSSRQRLNTEAFF. CDR3 coding DNA: TGCAGCAGCCGACAGCGACTAAACACTGAAGCTTTCTTT. The chain recombines TRBV29-1 with TRBJ1-1; perhaps TRBD1 as D (5 bases). Trimming removed 8 bases at V and 2 bases at J, with 15 bases between. The length of the CDR3 is 13 residues. The germline V gene has CDR1 SQVTM and CDR2 ANQGSEA.

This clone has more than one count but fewer than ten. This rearrangement joins TRBV4-2 to TRBJ1-2; TRBD1 might be the D (5 bases). Germline lookup yields CDR1 LGHNA and CDR2 YNFKEQ. Trimming removed 1 base from V and 3 bases from J, with 6 bases in between. This CDR3 has 13 amino acids. The CDR3 region is CASSQVQDYGYTF. In DNA form, the CDR3 reads TGTGCCAGCAGCCAAGTACAGGACTATGGCTACACCTTC.

This clone occurred a few times. The chain combines TRBV5-1 with TRBJ1-1; D not certain. The length of the CDR3 is 13 residues. V was cut by 0 bases and J by 4 bases, with 7 bases left in between. Germline CDR1 reads SGHRS; CDR2 reads YFSETQ. The CDR3 region is CASSLGGITEAFF. CDR3 nucleotide sequence: TGCGCCAGCAGCTTGGGAGGGATCACTGAAGCTTTCTTT.

The rearrangement uses TRBV11-2 and TRBJ2-7; 7 bases agree with TRBD2. The CDR3 covers 15 residues. The germline gives CDR1 SGHAT, CDR2 FQNNGV. Trimming cost V 2 bases and J 3 bases; bases outside gene matches: 7. CDR3 nucleotide sequence: TGTGCCAGCAGCTTACCCGTAACTAGCGTCTACGAGCAGTACTTC. Translation: CASSLPVTSVYEQYF.

This clone was recorded once. The chain combines TRBV4-1 with TRBJ2-5; 11 bases match TRBD2. The CDR3 consists of 15 residues. Germline V gene sequence: CDR1 MGHRA, CDR2 YSYEKL. Trimming took 4 bases from V and 0 from J; bases not matched to a gene: 1. CDR3 in DNA: TGCGCCAGCAGCCTTAGCGGGGGGGACCAAGAGACCCAGTACTTC. Its translation: CASSLSGGDQETQYF.

The V and J genes are TRBV5-6 and TRBJ2-7, with D tentatively TRBD2 (5 bases). Germline loops: CDR1 SGHDT, CDR2 YYEEEE. This CDR3 contains 12 residues. Trimming took off 7 bases at V and 3 bases at J, with 11 bases between the two ends. CDR3 protein: CASHGINYEQYF. CDR3 in DNA: TGTGCCAGCCACGGGATTAACTACGAGCAGTACTTC. The entire variable domain, with the rest obtained from reference TRBV5-6 and TRBJ2-7, is as follows: DAGVTQSPTHLIKTRGQQVTLRCSPKSGHDTVSWYQQALGQGPQFIFQYYEEEERQRGNFPDRFSGHQFPNYSSELNVNALLLGDSALYLCASHGINYEQYFGPGTRLTVT.

The J gene is TRBJ1-1, the V gene TRBV5-4; perhaps TRBD1 as D (5 bases). Germline loops: CDR1 SGHNT, CDR2 YYREEE (reference sequence). Trimming pared 3 bases from V and 5 bases from J, leaving 17 bases between. This CDR3 spans 15 amino acids. The CDR3 DNA reads as TGTGCCAGCAGCTCGAGGGGCGCTAGGTTAACTGAAGCTTTCTTT. This encodes CASSSRGARLTEAFF.

The chain is built from TRBV20-1 and TRBJ2-1; D remains ambiguous. This CDR3 is 11 amino acids long. Germline V lookup: CDR1 DFQATT, CDR2 SNEGSKA (reference sequence). Trimming took 1 base from V and 10 from J, leaving 8 bases between them. In DNA, the CDR3 is TGCAGTGCTAGAGGAGGTAGGGAGCAGTTCTTC. Protein sequence: CSARGGREQFF.

The chain carries TRBV4-3 and TRBJ1-2; TRBD1 matches 8 bases. Germline-derived CDR1 and CDR2 are LGHNA and YSLEER. This CDR3 has 13 amino acids. The trim removed 3 bases at V and 4 bases at J, leaving 1 base unmatched. CDR3 sequence: CASSQTGAYGYTF. In DNA form, the CDR3 reads TGCGCCAGCAGCCAGACAGGGGCCTATGGCTACACCTTC.

V and J are TRBV28 and TRBJ1-4; D perhaps matches TRBD1 (6 bases). Per the germline V gene, CDR1 is MDHEN and CDR2 is SYDVKM. The V gene lost 2 bases and the J gene lost 8 bases, with 15 bases spanning the gap. The CDR3 consists of 15 residues. CDR3 DNA sequence: TGTGCCAGCAGTTTACCCCTAGGGCAGGGGGAAAAACTGTTTTTT. Protein product: CASSLPLGQGEKLFF.

The chain recombines TRBV7-9 with TRBJ2-7, with 7 bases fitting TRBD1. Germline assignment: CDR1 SEHNR and CDR2 FQNEAQ (reference sequence). The CDR3 extends over 15 amino acids. Trimming cost V 1 base and J 2 bases; bases outside gene matches: 5. The CDR3 here is CASSLGGTAAYEQYF. As DNA, the CDR3 is TGTGCCAGCAGCTTAGGAGGGACAGCGGCCTACGAGCAGTACTTC. Based on the CDR3 plus reference TRBV7-9 and TRBJ2-7, the full variable domain is DTGVSQNPRHKITKRGQNVTFRCDPISEHNRLYWYRQTLGQGPEFLTYFQNEAQLEKSRLLSDRFSAERPKGSFSTLEIQRTEQGDSAMYLCASSLGGTAAYEQYFGPGTRLTVT.

The rearrangement uses TRBV7-6 and TRBJ2-7; 9 bases agree with TRBD2. The V and J ends lost 3 bases and 7 bases, in that order; junction bases with no gene match: 4. Germline CDR1 is SGHVS and CDR2 is FNYEAQ. There are 13 residues in the CDR3. As DNA, the CDR3 is TGTGCCAGCAGCTTGACTAGCGGCCTAGAGCAGTACTTC. Amino acids: CASSLTSGLEQYF. Together with reference TRBV7-6 and TRBJ2-7, the CDR3 gives the full variable domain: GAGVSQSPRYKVTKRGQDVALRCDPISGHVSLYWYRQALGQGPEFLTYFNYEAQQDKSGLPNDRFSAERPEGSISTLTIQRTEQRDSAMYRCASSLTSGLEQYFGPGTRLTVT.

V usage is TRBV6-1 and J usage is TRBJ1-5; D might be TRBD1 (6 bases). Per germline, CDR1 MNHNS and CDR2 SASEGT. This CDR3 has 16 residues. Trimming left V 4 bases short and J 5 bases short, with 18 bases between. CDR3 sequence reads: CASSGLGGGPHQPQHF. The CDR3, as DNA: TGTGCCAGCAGTGGCCTTGGGGGGGGCCCCCATCAGCCCCAGCATTTT.

This chain joins TRBV7-9 and TRBJ2-7; weak D call: TRBD1 (6 bases). The CDR3 has 15 residues. The germline V gene has CDR1 SEHNR and CDR2 FQNEAQ (reference sequence). The V gene lost 4 bases and the J gene lost 4 bases, with 17 bases spanning the gap. CDR3 nucleotide sequence: TGTGCCAGCAGCTCCCAGGGGCTCTCAGGGTACGAGCAGTACTTC. Encoded protein: CASSSQGLSGYEQYF.

The V and J genes are TRBV9 and TRBJ2-5; no definite D call. V shed 0 bases and J shed 5 bases, with 8 bases lying between them. The CDR3 has 13 residues. Germline V gene data show CDR1 as SGDLS and CDR2 as YYNGEE. CDR3 DNA: TGTGCCAGCAGCGTAGAAGGATGGGAGACCCAGTACTTC. It yields the protein CASSVEGWETQYF.

The rearrangement joins TRBV7-6 to TRBJ1-1; the D is unclear. Trimming shortened V by 5 bases and J by 1 base, and 14 bases separated the two germline ends. Looked up from germline, CDR1 is SGHVS and CDR2 is FNYEAQ. The CDR3 is 15 residues long. CDR3 sequence: CASSELVVPNTEAFF. In DNA form, the CDR3 reads TGTGCCAGCAGCGAACTTGTGGTTCCGAACACTGAAGCTTTCTTT.

The J gene is TRBJ2-3, the V gene TRBV4-3; the D is unclear. Trimming left V 4 bases short and J 0 bases short, with 11 bases between. In germline, CDR1 is LGHNA, CDR2 YSLEER. This CDR3 has 15 amino acids. CDR3 sequence (DNA): TGCGCCAGCAGCCCCCTGGACGGTAGCACAGATACGCAGTATTTT. It yields the protein CASSPLDGSTDTQYF.

In the case of this clone: Additional DNA sequences in this sample encode the identical CDR3. The chain recombines TRBV9 with TRBJ1-2, with D perhaps TRBD1 (5 bases). Germline CDR1 reads SGDLS; CDR2 reads YYNGEE. With 0 bases removed from V and 3 bases from J, the gap between germline ends came to 6 bases. The CDR3 totals 13 residues. CDR3 bases: TGTGCCAGCAGCGTAGGGGGGGACTATGGCTACACCTTC. Translating gives CASSVGGDYGYTF. Variable domain in full (rest from reference TRBV9 and TRBJ1-2): DSGVTQTPKHLITATGQRVTLRCSPRSGDLSVYWYQQSLDQGLQFLIQYYNGEERAKGNILERFSAQQFPDLHSELNLSSLELGDSALYFCASSVGGDYGYTFGSGTRLTVV.

This rearrangement joins TRBV6-5 to TRBJ1-5; no clear D gene. In germline, CDR1 is MNHEY, CDR2 SVGAGI. The CDR3 sequence is 15 residues long. V lost 6 bases and J lost 7, with 19 bases in between. CDR3 amino acids: CASSQTQSSGQPQHF. Here the CDR3 DNA reads TGTGCCAGCAGCCAGACTCAATCAAGCGGGCAGCCCCAGCATTTT.

The gene calls are TRBV9 and TRBJ2-2; D unresolved. The CDR3 has 13 amino acids. The germline V gene has CDR1 SGDLS and CDR2 YYNGEE. V lost 1 base and J lost 7, with 8 bases in between. The CDR3 loop is CASSVMEIGELFF. CDR3 bases: TGTGCCAGCAGCGTAATGGAGATCGGGGAGCTGTTTTTT.

This sequence joins TRBV19 and TRBJ1-1; 7 bases are shared with TRBD1. V lost 5 bases to trimming and J lost 0 bases; unmatched junction nucleotides: 6. Germline V gene data show CDR1 as LNHDA and CDR2 as SQIVND (reference sequence). The CDR3 has 15 amino acids. The CDR3 loop is CASSPGQAVNTEAFF. CDR3 nucleotide sequence: TGTGCCAGTAGTCCTGGACAGGCGGTGAACACTGAAGCTTTCTTT.

The rearrangement links TRBV10-3 to TRBJ2-7; the D is unclear. The CDR3 has 12 residues. CDR1 and CDR2 from the germline V gene are ENHRY and SYGVKD. The germline V and J ends were trimmed by 11 bases and 1 base, with 12 bases remaining between them. CDR3: CAVGLLSYEQYF. Written as DNA, the CDR3 is TGTGCCGTCGGCCTTCTATCCTACGAGCAGTACTTC.

The chain joins TRBV19 to TRBJ2-7, with D perhaps matching TRBD1 (6 bases). CDR1 is LNHDA, CDR2 SQIVND, per germline (reference sequence). The CDR3 is made up of 15 amino acids. Trimming took off 4 bases at V and 2 bases at J, with 15 bases between the two ends. The CDR3 bases are TGTGCCAGTAGTACCCCGGGACAAGAAGCCTACGAGCAGTACTTC. This translates into CASSTPGQEAYEQYF. Together with reference TRBV19 and TRBJ2-7, the CDR3 gives the full variable domain: DGGITQSPKYLFRKEGQNVTLSCEQNLNHDAMYWYRQDPGQGLRLIYYSQIVNDFQKGDIAEGYSVSREKKESFPLTVTSAQKNPTAFYLCASSTPGQEAYEQYFGPGTRLTVT.

The J gene is TRBJ2-3, the V gene TRBV5-5; weak D call: TRBD2 (5 bases). Germline V gene sequence: CDR1 SGHKS, CDR2 YYEKEE (reference sequence). The CDR3 spans 15 residues. The ends were cut back, 4 bases at V and 6 bases at J, with 18 bases in the middle. The CDR3: CASSREGISRDTQYF. The CDR3 coding sequence is TGTGCCAGCAGCCGTGAGGGCATTTCTCGGGATACGCAGTATTTT.